The 22 T cell receptor beta chains listed next were all sequenced from one sample in a study of blood T cell repertoires in COVID-19 (dated by TCRdb to 2018 to 2020). The library came from the immunoSEQ multiplex PCR assay. What TCRdb holds here is the immuneACCESS table cut down to in-frame rearrangements. Part of the clones is not present; checked against another copy, under half of the missing clones reflect an unresolved V gene, and the others are unexplained. Recorded for this sample are about 43,000 clones; around nine tenths of them occurred a single time. 3% to 4.5% of the sample comes from the top ten. Sequencing was performed on peripheral blood. The source is a man aged 35-49 years with COVID-19, enrolled during active disease.

This chain joins TRBV7-9 and TRBJ2-1; TRBD2 matches at 12 bases. CDR1 SEHNR and CDR2 FQNEAQ come from the germline V gene (reference sequence). Unmatched junction bases numbered 14, after V lost 5 bases and J lost 9 bases. The CDR3 length is 17 residues. CDR3 protein: CASSPRLAGVEVREQFF. Here the CDR3 DNA reads TGTGCCAGCAGCCCACGACTAGCGGGAGTGGAGGTCCGTGAGCAGTTCTTC.

V gene TRBV14 combines with J gene TRBJ1-3; D gene unclear. The CDR3 is 15 residues long. CDR1 and CDR2 from the germline V gene are SGHDN and FVKESK. Trimming removed 1 base from V and 0 bases from J, with 7 bases in between. DNA for the CDR3: TGTGCCAGCAGCCAAGTTGCGAACTCTGGAAACACCATATATTTT. Translation gives CASSQVANSGNTIYF. The whole variable domain, remainder taken from reference TRBV14 and TRBJ1-3, is EAGVTQFPSHSVIEKGQTVTLRCDPISGHDNLYWYRRVMGKEIKFLLHFVKESKQDESGMPNNRFLAERTGGTYSTLKVQPAELEDSGVYFCASSQVANSGNTIYFGEGSWLTVV.

The chain recombines TRBV7-2 with TRBJ2-2, with TRBD1 as a possible D gene (6 bases). The CDR3 loop spans 15 amino acids. The germline V gene encodes CDR1 SGHTA and CDR2 FQGNSA. V was trimmed by 6 bases and J by 6 bases, leaving 17 bases between them. CDR3 protein: CASSSQSGEPGELFF. In DNA form, the CDR3 reads TGTGCCAGCAGTTCCCAGTCAGGGGAGCCCGGGGAGCTGTTTTTT. The full variable domain, its missing parts supplied by reference TRBV7-2 and TRBJ2-2, is GAGVSQSPSNKVTEKGKDVELRCDPISGHTALYWYRQSLGQGLEFLIYFQGNSAPDKSGLPSDRFSAERTGGSVSTLTIQRTQQEDSAVYLCASSSQSGEPGELFFGEGSRLTVL.

There are a few counts of this clone. The chain employs TRBV3-1 (or the pseudogene TRBV3-2) and TRBJ1-3; D gene unclear. V was shortened by 1 base and J by 1 base, with 8 bases between the two germline ends. The CDR3 extends over 15 amino acids. The germline V gene encodes CDR1 LGHDT and CDR2 YNNKEL (reference sequence). CDR3 amino acids: CASSQGAMSGNTIYF. DNA of the CDR3: TGTGCCAGCAGCCAAGGGGCCATGTCTGGAAACACCATATATTTT.

The chain is built from TRBV6-5 and TRBJ2-1; 7 bases map to TRBD2. The ends lost 2 bases at V and 4 bases at J; junction bases unmatched: 2. Germline V gene lookup returns CDR1 MNHEY and CDR2 SVGAGI. CDR3 size: 14 residues. The CDR3 region has the DNA TGTGCCAGCAGTTACGGGACTAATTACAATGAGCAGTTCTTC. The encoded protein is CASSYGTNYNEQFF.

The J gene is TRBJ1-5, the V gene TRBV20-1, with D perhaps matching TRBD1 (5 bases). The CDR3 consists of 13 residues. Trimming shortened V by 3 bases and J by 5 bases, and 11 bases separated the two germline ends. Germline V gene lookup returns CDR1 DFQATT and CDR2 SNEGSKA (reference sequence). For the CDR3, the DNA is TGCAGTGCTAGTCATACAGGCGATCAGCCCCAGCATTTT. Translating gives CSASHTGDQPQHF.

The rearrangement links TRBV5-6 to TRBJ2-5, with D perhaps matching TRBD2 (5 bases). Germline V lookup: CDR1 SGHDT, CDR2 YYEEEE. The length of the CDR3 is 11 residues. Trimming shortened V by 3 bases and J by 5 bases, and 5 bases separated the two germline ends. The DNA of the CDR3 is TGTGCCAGCAGCTGGGAGGAGACCCAGTACTTC. Translating it yields CASSWEETQYF.

This chain uses TRBV28 with TRBJ2-7; unclear D gene. V gave up 2 bases and J gave up 2 bases, with 7 bases separating them. Germline CDR1 MDHEN, CDR2 SYDVKM. The CDR3 totals 13 residues. The CDR3 is CASSLVSPYEQYF. CDR3 in DNA: TGTGCCAGCAGTTTAGTAAGCCCCTACGAGCAGTACTTC.

The chain links TRBV6-5 to TRBJ2-7; TRBD1 agrees at 10 bases. The trim removed 6 bases at V and 4 bases at J, leaving 9 bases unmatched. Germline V lookup: CDR1 MNHEY, CDR2 SVGAGI. The CDR3 is 15 residues long. In nucleotides, the CDR3 is TGTGCCAGCAGGAGGGGGACAGGGGCTAGATACGAGCAGTACTTC. Protein: CASRRGTGARYEQYF.

This clone appeared once. The chain employs TRBV6-1 and TRBJ2-7; TRBD1 might be the D (6 bases). This CDR3 has 16 amino acids. With 4 bases removed from V and 0 bases from J, the gap between germline ends came to 16 bases. Looked up from germline, CDR1 is MNHNS and CDR2 is SASEGT. The CDR3 is CASSGGTPSLSYEQYF. The CDR3 nucleotides are TGTGCCAGCAGTGGAGGGACACCTAGCCTCTCCTACGAGCAGTACTTC.

The chain joins TRBV19 to TRBJ2-2; 7 bases map to TRBD2. CDR1 and CDR2 (germline): LNHDA, SQIVND (reference sequence). The CDR3 spans 17 residues. With 0 bases clipped from V and 6 bases from J, the junction kept 10 bases outside the gene matches. The CDR3 loop is CASSIDLGGSFPGELFF. The CDR3 region has the DNA TGTGCCAGTAGTATAGATCTTGGCGGGAGTTTCCCCGGGGAGCTGTTTTTT.

The gene calls are TRBV6-5 and TRBJ2-7, with TRBD1 matching 8 bases. The CDR3 loop spans 14 amino acids. After removal of 2 bases from V and 4 bases from J, the junction contained 4 bases not matched to a gene. The germline gives CDR1 MNHEY, CDR2 SVGAGI. The CDR3 DNA is TGTGCCAGCAGTTACCGGGACAGGAGTTACGAGCAGTACTTC. Amino acid sequence: CASSYRDRSYEQYF.

V is TRBV6-6 and J is TRBJ2-7; 12 positions match TRBD1. J gave up 3 bases and V 2 bases, and 2 bases lay outside the gene matches. The CDR3 loop spans 15 amino acids. The germline V gene has CDR1 MNHNY and CDR2 SVGAGI (reference sequence). The CDR3 sequence is CASSYGDRGHYEQYF. The CDR3 coding sequence is TGTGCCAGCAGTTACGGGGACAGGGGGCACTACGAGCAGTACTTC.

A single count supports this clone. The chain carries TRBV7-9 and TRBJ2-1; TRBD1 is a possible D gene (5 bases). Trimming pared 6 bases from V and 0 bases from J, leaving 15 bases between. The CDR3 consists of 16 residues. Germline CDR1 reads SEHNR; CDR2 reads FQNEAQ (reference sequence). The CDR3 coding sequence is TGTGCCAGCAGACCGAAGGGGCAGAGCTCCTACAATGAGCAGTTCTTC. Amino acid sequence: CASRPKGQSSYNEQFF.

V gene TRBV25-1 combines with J gene TRBJ1-2, with no clear D. Germline CDR1 is MGHDK and CDR2 is SYGVNS. There are 14 residues in the CDR3. V lost 2 bases to trimming and J lost 2 bases, with 9 bases between them. The CDR3 is CASSEAGQNYGYTF. Here the CDR3 DNA reads TGTGCCAGCAGTGAAGCTGGGCAGAACTATGGCTACACCTTC.

The gene calls are TRBV3-1 (or the pseudogene TRBV3-2) and TRBJ2-1, with 7 nucleotides matching TRBD2. V trimming: 0 bases; J trimming: 10 bases; junction bases outside the gene matches: 9. Per germline, CDR1 LGHDT and CDR2 YNNKEL (reference sequence). The CDR3 has 15 residues. CDR3 protein: CASSQDATGGREQFF. The DNA of the CDR3 is TGTGCCAGCAGCCAAGATGCAACGGGAGGACGCGAGCAGTTCTTC.

The chain recombines TRBV6-5 with TRBJ1-1, with D tentatively TRBD1 (5 bases). V shed 10 bases and J shed 3 bases, with 12 bases lying between them. The germline V gene encodes CDR1 MNHEY and CDR2 SVGAGI. The CDR3 runs to 12 residues. The CDR3 protein is CATVSGYTEAFF. CDR3 in DNA: TGTGCCACCGTTTCAGGGTACACTGAAGCTTTCTTT.

The gene calls are TRBV3-1 (or the pseudogene TRBV3-2) and TRBJ2-7, with 10 bases aligning to TRBD1. V shed 4 bases, J shed 3 bases, and the junction held 0 bases outside the gene matches. The CDR3 runs 13 residues. The V gene's germline CDR1 is LGHDT and CDR2 YNNKEL (reference sequence). The CDR3, as DNA: TGTGCCAGCAGCCGGACAGGGGGCTACGAGCAGTACTTC. It yields the protein CASSRTGGYEQYF.

V is TRBV2 and J is TRBJ1-4; 9 bases are a match to TRBD1. Germline V lookup: CDR1 SNHLY, CDR2 FYNNEI. Trimming removed 5 bases from V and 6 bases from J; junction bases left unmatched: 7. The CDR3 consists of 15 residues. CDR3: CASSQTGGSHEKLFF. CDR3 nucleotide sequence: TGTGCCAGCAGTCAAACAGGGGGCTCGCATGAAAAACTGTTTTTT.

This clone was seen a few times. This rearrangement joins TRBV14 to TRBJ2-1; 7 nucleotides line up with TRBD2. Germline V gene sequence: CDR1 SGHDN, CDR2 FVKESK. The CDR3 has 19 amino acids. Trimming removed 1 base from V and 6 bases from J; junction bases left unmatched: 18. CDR3 residues: CASSQVRVAGESVSNEQFF. CDR3 bases: TGTGCCAGCAGCCAAGTACGGGTGGCGGGAGAGTCGGTGTCCAATGAGCAGTTCTTC.

V and J are TRBV6-1 and TRBJ1-2; 12 bases line up with TRBD1. Trimming cost V 0 bases and J 7 bases; bases outside gene matches: 6. The CDR3 extends over 16 amino acids. Germline loops: CDR1 MNHNS, CDR2 SASEGT. CDR3 region: CASSEAQGTGGFGYTF. DNA for the CDR3: TGTGCCAGCAGTGAAGCGCAAGGGACAGGGGGCTTTGGCTACACCTTC.

The V and J genes are TRBV2 and TRBJ2-5; 12 nucleotides align to TRBD1. Germline CDR1 is SNHLY and CDR2 is FYNNEI. The V segment lost 8 bases and the J segment 4 bases; nucleotides outside the gene matches: 2. The CDR3 length is 13 residues. CDR3 nucleotides: TGTGCCAGCGGGACAGGGGGCGCAGAGACCCAGTACTTC. It codes for CASGTGGAETQYF.